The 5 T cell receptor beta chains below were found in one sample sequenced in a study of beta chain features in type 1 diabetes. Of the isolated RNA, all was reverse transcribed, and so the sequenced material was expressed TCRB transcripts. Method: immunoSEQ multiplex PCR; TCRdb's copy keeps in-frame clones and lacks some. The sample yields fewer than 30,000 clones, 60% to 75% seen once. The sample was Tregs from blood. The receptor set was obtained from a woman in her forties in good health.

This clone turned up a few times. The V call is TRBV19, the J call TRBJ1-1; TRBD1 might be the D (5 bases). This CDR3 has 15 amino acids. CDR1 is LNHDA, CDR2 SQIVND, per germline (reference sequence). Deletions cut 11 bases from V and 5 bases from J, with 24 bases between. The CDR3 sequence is CASAGAPLGGTEAFF. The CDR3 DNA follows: TGTGCCTCAGCGGGCGCCCCACTGGGGGGGACTGAAGCTTTCTTT.

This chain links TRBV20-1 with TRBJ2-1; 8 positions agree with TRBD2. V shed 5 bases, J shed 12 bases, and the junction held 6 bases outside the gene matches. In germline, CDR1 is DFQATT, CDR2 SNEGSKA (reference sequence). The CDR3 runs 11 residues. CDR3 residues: CSARGLVGQFF. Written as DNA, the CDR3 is TGCAGTGCTCGGGGACTAGTCGGGCAGTTCTTC.

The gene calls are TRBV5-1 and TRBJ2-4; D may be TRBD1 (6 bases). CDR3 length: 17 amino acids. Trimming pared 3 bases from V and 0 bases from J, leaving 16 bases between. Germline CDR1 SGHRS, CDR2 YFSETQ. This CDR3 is CASSWDGQSLAKNIQYF. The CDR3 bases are TGCGCCAGCAGCTGGGACGGACAGTCTCTAGCCAAAAACATTCAGTACTTC.

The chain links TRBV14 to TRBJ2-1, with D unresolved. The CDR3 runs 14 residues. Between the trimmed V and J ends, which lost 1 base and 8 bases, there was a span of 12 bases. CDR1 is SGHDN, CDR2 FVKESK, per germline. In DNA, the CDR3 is TGTGCCAGCAGCCAAGGAAGCGTTGTACATGAGCAGTTCTTC. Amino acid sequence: CASSQGSVVHEQFF.

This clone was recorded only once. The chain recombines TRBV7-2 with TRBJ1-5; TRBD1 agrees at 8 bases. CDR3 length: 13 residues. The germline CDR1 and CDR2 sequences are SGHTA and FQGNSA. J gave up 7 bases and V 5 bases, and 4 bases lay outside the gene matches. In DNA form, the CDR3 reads TGTGCCAGCAGCCAGGGACAGGAGCAGCCCCAGCATTTT. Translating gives CASSQGQEQPQHF.